Each of the 19 T cell receptor beta chains below was sequenced from the same sample in a study of blood T cell repertoires in COVID-19. Profiled with immunoSEQ multiplex PCR; TCRdb holds only in-frame clones, not every one. The sample has some 150,000 clones, roughly four fifths seen once. Sample: peripheral blood. The receptors come from a human donor in a cohort sampled during active COVID-19.

This clone was recorded a few times. The chain has TRBV9 and TRBJ2-7; 9 positions match TRBD1. V shed 0 bases, J shed 2 bases, and the junction held 6 bases outside the gene matches. This CDR3 has 16 residues. Germline V gene sequence: CDR1 SGDLS, CDR2 YYNGEE. The CDR3 DNA sequence: TGTGCCAGCAGCGTAGGCGGGAACAGGGGGCCCTACGAGCAGTACTTC. This sequence encodes CASSVGGNRGPYEQYF. The full variable domain, rest sourced from reference TRBV9 and TRBJ2-7, is DSGVTQTPKHLITATGQRVTLRCSPRSGDLSVYWYQQSLDQGLQFLIQYYNGEERAKGNILERFSAQQFPDLHSELNLSSLELGDSALYFCASSVGGNRGPYEQYFGPGTRLTVT.

The chain has TRBV4-2 and TRBJ2-2; 7 positions match TRBD2. The CDR3 extends over 14 amino acids. V lost 0 bases to trimming and J lost 9 bases; unmatched junction nucleotides: 4. Germline V gene data show CDR1 as LGHNA and CDR2 as YNFKEQ. In DNA, the CDR3 is TGTGCCAGCAGCCAAGATCTGGGAGGGAGGGAGCTGTTTTTT. Its translation is CASSQDLGGRELFF.

In DNA form, the CDR3 reads TGTGCCAGCAGCTTCCCCGGACAGGGGGGTTCCGAGCAGTACTTC. Translating it yields CASSFPGQGGSEQYF. V gene TRBV5-4 combines with J gene TRBJ2-7, with TRBD1 matching over 10 bases. CDR1 and CDR2 (germline): SGHNT, YYREEE (reference sequence). V shed 2 bases and J 6 bases; nucleotides not matched to a gene: 8. This CDR3 region has 15 residues.

V usage is TRBV4-2 and J usage is TRBJ1-5, with D perhaps matching TRBD1 (5 bases). The ends were cut back, 1 base at V and 0 bases at J, with 7 bases in the middle. Germline-derived CDR1 and CDR2 are LGHNA and YNFKEQ. The CDR3 spans 15 residues. DNA of the CDR3: TGTGCCAGCAGCCAAGGGGGGGGTAGCAATCAGCCCCAGCATTTT. It translates to CASSQGGGSNQPQHF.

This rearrangement joins TRBV10-3 to TRBJ1-1; D remains unclear. The germline V gene has CDR1 ENHRY and CDR2 SYGVKD. Trimming left V 4 bases short and J 5 bases short, with 14 bases between. The CDR3 contains 14 residues. The CDR3 DNA sequence: TGTGCCATCAGTGTCGAGACGGGTAGGACTGAAGCTTTCTTT. Its translation is CAISVETGRTEAFF.

The V and J genes are TRBV5-6 and TRBJ1-6, with TRBD1 identical over 8 bases. Germline CDR1 is SGHDT and CDR2 is YYEEEE. The CDR3 loop spans 15 amino acids. With 3 bases clipped from V and 10 bases from J, the junction kept 9 bases outside the gene matches. CDR3 sequence reads: CASSSGTGQSSPLHF. DNA for the CDR3: TGTGCCAGCAGCTCCGGGACAGGACAGTCGTCACCCCTCCACTTT. Supplemented by reference TRBV5-6 and TRBJ1-6, the full variable domain reads DAGVTQSPTHLIKTRGQQVTLRCSPKSGHDTVSWYQQALGQGPQFIFQYYEEEERQRGNFPDRFSGHQFPNYSSELNVNALLLGDSALYLCASSSGTGQSSPLHFGNGTRLTVT.

The chain combines TRBV7-9 with TRBJ2-5; D is perhaps TRBD2 (6 bases). The CDR3 extends over 14 amino acids. Per the germline V gene, CDR1 is SEHNR and CDR2 is FQNEAQ (reference sequence). Trimming pared 10 bases from V and 3 bases from J, leaving 18 bases between. The CDR3 spells CANTTGGSEETQYF. In nucleotides, the CDR3 is TGTGCCAACACCACCGGAGGGTCGGAAGAGACCCAGTACTTC.

The chain links TRBV19 to TRBJ2-5, with 7 positions matching TRBD2. V lost 3 bases, J lost 0 bases, and 7 bases stayed unmatched. The CDR3 contains 16 residues. Germline CDR1 is LNHDA and CDR2 is SQIVND (reference sequence). The CDR3 sequence is CASSITLAANQETQYF. In DNA form, the CDR3 reads TGTGCCAGTAGTATTACTCTAGCGGCAAACCAAGAGACCCAGTACTTC.

This chain connects TRBV15 to TRBJ1-1; tentatively, D is TRBD1 (5 bases). CDR3 length: 14 residues. Between the trimmed V and J ends, which lost 0 bases and 6 bases, there was a span of 11 bases. Germline CDR1 reads LNHNV; CDR2 reads YYDKDF (reference sequence). CDR3 loop: CATSRDGRDAEAFF. DNA for the CDR3: TGTGCCACCAGCAGAGATGGGCGGGACGCTGAAGCTTTCTTT.

The J gene is TRBJ2-3, the V gene TRBV4-3, with 9 bases fitting TRBD2. Germline values: CDR1 LGHNA, CDR2 YSLEER. CDR3 length equals 18 residues. The V segment lost 1 base and the J segment 5 bases; nucleotides outside the gene matches: 13. The CDR3 sequence: CASSQGLAGNPGGDTQYF. CDR3 DNA: TGCGCCAGCAGCCAAGGCCTAGCGGGAAACCCGGGTGGAGATACGCAGTATTTT.

This chain connects TRBV25-1 to TRBJ1-2, with 8 bases aligning to TRBD1. Germline V CDR1 and CDR2: MGHDK, SYGVNS. The ends lost 2 bases at V and 5 bases at J; junction bases unmatched: 1. CDR3 length equals 13 residues. CDR3 sequence: CASSETGGYGYTF. The CDR3 DNA is TGTGCCAGCAGTGAAACAGGGGGATATGGCTACACCTTC.

This chain uses TRBV12-3 or TRBV12-4 with TRBJ1-2; tentatively, D is TRBD1 (5 bases). V shed 4 bases and J shed 6 bases, with 12 bases lying between them. The CDR3 extends over 13 amino acids. The CDR3, as DNA: TGTGCCAGCAGTTGGGGCCCAACGGATGGCTACACCTTC. Protein: CASSWGPTDGYTF.

The rearrangement uses TRBV7-3 and TRBJ2-3; the match to TRBD2 covers 9 bases. Trimming took 3 bases from V and 7 from J; bases not matched to a gene: 8. The CDR3 totals 15 residues. CDR1 SGHTA and CDR2 FQGTGA come from the germline V gene. The CDR3 loop is CASSFQLAGVNTQYF. The CDR3 region has the DNA TGTGCCAGCAGCTTCCAATTAGCGGGGGTTAATACGCAGTATTTT.

This rearrangement joins TRBV7-9 to TRBJ2-1, with TRBD2 identical over 10 bases. The germline CDR1 and CDR2 sequences are SEHNR and FQNEAQ (reference sequence). Trimming cost V 0 bases and J 5 bases; bases outside gene matches: 4. This CDR3 has 16 amino acids. The CDR3, as DNA: TGTGCCAGCAGCTTAGCTCTAGCGGGGGTTAACAATGAGCAGTTCTTC. It is translated as CASSLALAGVNNEQFF.

The rearrangement uses TRBV6-2 or TRBV6-3 and TRBJ1-2, with D uncertain. V lost 2 bases, J lost 4 bases, and 11 bases lay in between. The CDR3 spans 14 residues. From germline, CDR1 is MNHEY and CDR2 SVGEGT. CDR3 DNA sequence: TGTGCCAGCAGTTACGATGGTAGCGGCTATGGCTACACCTTC. Protein product: CASSYDGSGYGYTF.

This clone was detected once. This sequence joins TRBV28 and TRBJ2-7; 11 bases are a match to TRBD2. CDR1 is MDHEN and CDR2 is SYDVKM in the germline V gene. There are 16 residues in the CDR3. V lost 1 base, J lost 5 bases, and 7 bases stayed unmatched. CDR3 region: CASSLSRLAGTHEQYF. Written as DNA, the CDR3 is TGTGCCAGCAGTTTATCTAGACTAGCGGGGACCCACGAGCAGTACTTC.

The genes are TRBV2 and TRBJ1-4, with 11 positions matching TRBD1. This CDR3 is 14 amino acids long. With V trimmed by 5 bases and J by 8 bases, 4 bases remained unmatched. CDR1 SNHLY and CDR2 FYNNEI come from the germline V gene. DNA for the CDR3: TGTGCCAGCAGTCTGGACAGGGGGCGAGAAAAACTGTTTTTT. Amino acid sequence: CASSLDRGREKLFF.

This chain connects TRBV28 to TRBJ1-3, with 7 nucleotides matching TRBD1. Germline V gene sequence: CDR1 MDHEN, CDR2 SYDVKM. The CDR3 has 15 amino acids. Trimming removed 6 bases from V and 1 base from J; junction bases left unmatched: 6. DNA of the CDR3: TGTGCCAGCAGCAGGGGGGACATATCTGGAAACACCATATATTTT. Translated, it gives CASSRGDISGNTIYF.

This chain connects TRBV7-2 to TRBJ1-1, with 7 bases lining up with TRBD1. The CDR3 has 13 residues. V lost 4 bases, J lost 10 bases, and 9 bases stayed unmatched. CDR1 and CDR2 from the germline V gene are SGHTA and FQGNSA. CDR3 residues: CASSSGGIQVAFF. For the CDR3, the DNA is TGTGCCAGCAGCTCAGGGGGAATTCAGGTAGCTTTCTTT.